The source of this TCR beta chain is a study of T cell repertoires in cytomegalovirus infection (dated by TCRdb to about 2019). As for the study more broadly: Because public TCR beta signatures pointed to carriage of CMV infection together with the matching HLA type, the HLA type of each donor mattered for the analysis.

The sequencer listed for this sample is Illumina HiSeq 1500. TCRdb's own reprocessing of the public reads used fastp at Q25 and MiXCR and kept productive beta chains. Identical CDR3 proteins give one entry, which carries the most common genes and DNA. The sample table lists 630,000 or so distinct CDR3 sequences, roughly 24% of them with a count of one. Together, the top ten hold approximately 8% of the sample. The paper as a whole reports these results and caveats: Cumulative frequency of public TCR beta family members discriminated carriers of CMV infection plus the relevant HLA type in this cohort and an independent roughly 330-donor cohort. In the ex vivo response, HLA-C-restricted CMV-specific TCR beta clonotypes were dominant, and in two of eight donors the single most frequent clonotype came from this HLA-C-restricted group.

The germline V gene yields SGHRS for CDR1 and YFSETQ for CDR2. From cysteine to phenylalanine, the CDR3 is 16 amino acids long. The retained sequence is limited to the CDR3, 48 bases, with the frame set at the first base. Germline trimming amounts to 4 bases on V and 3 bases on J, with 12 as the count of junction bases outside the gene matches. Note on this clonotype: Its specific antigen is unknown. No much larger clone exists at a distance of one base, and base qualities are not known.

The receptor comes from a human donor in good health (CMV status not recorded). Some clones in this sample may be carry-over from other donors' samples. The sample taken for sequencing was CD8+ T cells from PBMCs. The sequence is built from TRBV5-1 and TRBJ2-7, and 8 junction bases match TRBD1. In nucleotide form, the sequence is TGCGCCAGCAGCCCAAGGACAGGGCCTCTTCTCTACGAGCAGTACTTC. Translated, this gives CASSPRTGPLLYEQYF. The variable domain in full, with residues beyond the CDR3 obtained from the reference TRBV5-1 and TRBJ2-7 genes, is KAGVTQTPRYLIKTRGQQVTLSCSPISGHRSVSWYQQTPGQGLQFLFEYFSETQRNKGNFPGRFSGRQFSNSRSEMNVSTLELGDSALYLCASSPRTGPLLYEQYFGPGTRLTVT.